This T cell receptor beta chain was captured by sequencing in a study of blood T cell repertoires in COVID-19. Across the study: PBMCs, B-cell-depleted T cells, or T cells were the source of the cDNA or gDNA that made up the material.

Profiled with immunoSEQ multiplex PCR; TCRdb holds only in-frame clones, not every one. The sample contains 310,000 or so clones, approximately 88% of which appear only once. CDR1 and CDR2 from the germline V gene are SGHTA and FQGTGA. The CDR3 totals 13 residues. Trimming shortened V by 5 bases and J by 5 bases, and 12 bases separated the two germline ends. The gene calls are TRBV7-3 and TRBJ1-2; D is undetermined. This clonotype originated in a man between 18 and 29 years old who had recovered from COVID-19. What was sequenced was peripheral blood. The CDR3 is CASSTPEGYGYTF. In DNA, the CDR3 is TGTGCCAGCAGCACGCCGGAGGGATATGGCTACACCTTC.